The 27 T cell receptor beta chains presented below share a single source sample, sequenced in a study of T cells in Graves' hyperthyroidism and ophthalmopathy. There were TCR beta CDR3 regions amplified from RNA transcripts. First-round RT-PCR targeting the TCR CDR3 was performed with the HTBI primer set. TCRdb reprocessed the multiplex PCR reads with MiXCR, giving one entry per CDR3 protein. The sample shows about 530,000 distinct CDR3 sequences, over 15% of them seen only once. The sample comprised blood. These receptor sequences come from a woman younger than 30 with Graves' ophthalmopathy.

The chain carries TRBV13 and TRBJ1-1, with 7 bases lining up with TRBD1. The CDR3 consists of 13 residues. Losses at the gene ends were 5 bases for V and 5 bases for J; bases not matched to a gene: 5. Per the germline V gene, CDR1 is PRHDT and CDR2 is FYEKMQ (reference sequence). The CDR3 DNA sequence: TGTGCCAGCAGCGCCAGGGGGGGTACTGAAGCTTTCTTT. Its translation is CASSARGGTEAFF.

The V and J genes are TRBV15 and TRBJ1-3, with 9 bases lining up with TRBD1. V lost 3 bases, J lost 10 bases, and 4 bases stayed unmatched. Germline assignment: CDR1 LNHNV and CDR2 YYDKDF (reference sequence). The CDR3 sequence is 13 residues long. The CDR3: CATSRDRGETIYF. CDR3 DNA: TGTGCCACCAGCAGGGACAGGGGAGAAACCATATATTTT. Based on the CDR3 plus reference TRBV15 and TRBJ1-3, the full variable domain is DAMVIQNPRYQVTQFGKPVTLSCSQTLNHNVMYWYQQKSSQAPKLLFHYYDKDFNNEADTPDNFQSRRPNTSFCFLDIRSPGLGDTAMYLCATSRDRGETIYFGEGSWLTVV.

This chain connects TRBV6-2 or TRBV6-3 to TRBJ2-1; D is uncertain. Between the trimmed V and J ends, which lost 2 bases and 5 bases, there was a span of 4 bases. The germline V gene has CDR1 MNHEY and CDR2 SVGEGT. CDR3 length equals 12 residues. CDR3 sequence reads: CASSYDHNEQFF. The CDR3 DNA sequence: TGTGCCAGCAGTTACGACCACAATGAGCAGTTCTTC.

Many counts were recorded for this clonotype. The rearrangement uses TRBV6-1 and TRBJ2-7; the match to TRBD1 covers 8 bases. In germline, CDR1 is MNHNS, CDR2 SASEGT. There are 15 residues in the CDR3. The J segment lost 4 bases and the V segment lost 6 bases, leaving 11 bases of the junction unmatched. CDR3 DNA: TGTGCCAGCAGGGTCGACAGGGGAGTGTCGTACGAGCAGTACTTC. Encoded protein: CASRVDRGVSYEQYF.

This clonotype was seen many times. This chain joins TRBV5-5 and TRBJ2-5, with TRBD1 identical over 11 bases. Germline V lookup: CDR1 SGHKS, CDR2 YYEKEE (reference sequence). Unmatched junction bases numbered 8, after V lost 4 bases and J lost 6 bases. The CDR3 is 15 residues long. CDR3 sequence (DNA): TGTGCCAGCAGCCTGGACAGGGGGCAGAAGCAGACCCAGTACTTC. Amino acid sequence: CASSLDRGQKQTQYF.

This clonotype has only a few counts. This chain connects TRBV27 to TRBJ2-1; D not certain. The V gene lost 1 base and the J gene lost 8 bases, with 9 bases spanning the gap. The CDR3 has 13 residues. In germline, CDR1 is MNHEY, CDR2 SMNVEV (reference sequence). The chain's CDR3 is CASSLFNQDEQFF. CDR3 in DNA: TGTGCCAGCAGTTTATTTAATCAGGATGAGCAGTTCTTC.

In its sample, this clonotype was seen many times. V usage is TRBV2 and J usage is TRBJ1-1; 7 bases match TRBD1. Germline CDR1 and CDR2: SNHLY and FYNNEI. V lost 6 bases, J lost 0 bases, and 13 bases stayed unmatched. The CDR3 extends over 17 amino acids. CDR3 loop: CASSAEPMTGLNTEAFF. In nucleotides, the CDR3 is TGTGCCAGCAGCGCAGAACCTATGACAGGGTTGAACACTGAAGCTTTCTTT.

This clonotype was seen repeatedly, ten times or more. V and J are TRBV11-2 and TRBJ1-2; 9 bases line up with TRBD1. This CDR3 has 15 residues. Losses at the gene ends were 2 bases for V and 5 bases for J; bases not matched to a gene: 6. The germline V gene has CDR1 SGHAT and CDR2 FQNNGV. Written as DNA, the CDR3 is TGTGCCAGCAGCTTAACAGGGGGCGAAGTGTATGGCTACACCTTC. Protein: CASSLTGGEVYGYTF.

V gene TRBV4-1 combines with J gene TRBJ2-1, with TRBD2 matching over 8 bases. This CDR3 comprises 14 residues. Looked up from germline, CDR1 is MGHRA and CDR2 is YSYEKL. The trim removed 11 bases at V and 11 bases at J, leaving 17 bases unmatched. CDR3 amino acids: CAGREAGDVGKQFF. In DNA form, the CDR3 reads TGCGCCGGAAGAGAAGCGGGAGATGTAGGTAAGCAGTTCTTC.

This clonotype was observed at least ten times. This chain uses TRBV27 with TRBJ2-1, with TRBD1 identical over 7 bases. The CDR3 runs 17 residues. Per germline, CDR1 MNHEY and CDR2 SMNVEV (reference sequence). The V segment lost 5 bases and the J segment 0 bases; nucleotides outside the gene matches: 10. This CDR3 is CASSLGTVMGSYNEQFF. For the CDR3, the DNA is TGTGCCAGCAGTCTAGGGACAGTAATGGGCTCCTACAATGAGCAGTTCTTC.

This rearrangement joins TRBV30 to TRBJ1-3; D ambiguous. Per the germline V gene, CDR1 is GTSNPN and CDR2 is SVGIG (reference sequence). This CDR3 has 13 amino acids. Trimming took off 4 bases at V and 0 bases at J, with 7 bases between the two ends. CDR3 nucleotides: TGTGCCTGGATGGGTGACTCTGGAAACACCATATATTTT. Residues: CAWMGDSGNTIYF.

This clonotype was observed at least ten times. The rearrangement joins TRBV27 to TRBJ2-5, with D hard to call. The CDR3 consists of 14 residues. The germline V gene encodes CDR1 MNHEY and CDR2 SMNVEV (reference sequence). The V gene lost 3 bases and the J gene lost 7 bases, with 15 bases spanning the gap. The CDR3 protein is CASSFAESPGTQYF. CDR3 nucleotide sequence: TGTGCCAGCAGTTTTGCTGAGAGCCCGGGGACCCAGTACTTC.

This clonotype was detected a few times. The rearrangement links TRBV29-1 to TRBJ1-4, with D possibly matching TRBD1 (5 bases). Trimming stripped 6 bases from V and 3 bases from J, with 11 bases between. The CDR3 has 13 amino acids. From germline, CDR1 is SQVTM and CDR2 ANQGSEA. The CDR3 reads CSVGTDPNEKLFF. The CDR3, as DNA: TGCAGCGTCGGGACTGATCCTAATGAAAAACTGTTTTTT.

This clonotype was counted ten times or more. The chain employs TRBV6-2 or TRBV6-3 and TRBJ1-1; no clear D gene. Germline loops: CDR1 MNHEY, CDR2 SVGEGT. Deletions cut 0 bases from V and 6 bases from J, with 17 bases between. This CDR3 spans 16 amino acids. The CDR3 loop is CASSYSTSSAHAEAFF. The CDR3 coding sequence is TGTGCCAGCAGTTACTCGACTTCGTCCGCCCATGCTGAAGCTTTCTTT.

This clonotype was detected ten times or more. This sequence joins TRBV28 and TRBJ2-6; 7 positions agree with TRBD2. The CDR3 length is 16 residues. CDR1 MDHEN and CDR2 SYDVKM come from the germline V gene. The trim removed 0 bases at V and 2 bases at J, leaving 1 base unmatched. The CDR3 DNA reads TGTGCCAGCAGTTTATGGGGAGGGCCTGGGGCCAACGTCCTGACTTTC. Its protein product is CASSLWGGPGANVLTF.

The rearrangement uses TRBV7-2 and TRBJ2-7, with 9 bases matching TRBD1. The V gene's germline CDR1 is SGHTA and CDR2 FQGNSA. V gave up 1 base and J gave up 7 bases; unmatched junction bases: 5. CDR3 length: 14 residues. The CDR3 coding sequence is TGTGCCAGCAGCTTAGGGACAGGGGTAACGGAGCAGTACTTC. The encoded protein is CASSLGTGVTEQYF. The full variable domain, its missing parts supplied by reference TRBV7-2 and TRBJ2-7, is GAGVSQSPSNKVTEKGKDVELRCDPISGHTALYWYRQSLGQGLEFLIYFQGNSAPDKSGLPSDRFSAERTGGSVSTLTIQRTQQEDSAVYLCASSLGTGVTEQYFGPGTRLTVT.

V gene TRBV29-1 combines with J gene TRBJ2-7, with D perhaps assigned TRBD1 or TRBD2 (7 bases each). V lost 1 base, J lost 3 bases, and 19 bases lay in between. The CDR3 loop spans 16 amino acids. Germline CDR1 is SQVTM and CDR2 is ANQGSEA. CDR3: CSVEVGSGTELYEQYF. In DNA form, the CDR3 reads TGCAGCGTTGAAGTGGGGAGCGGGACAGAGCTCTACGAGCAGTACTTC.

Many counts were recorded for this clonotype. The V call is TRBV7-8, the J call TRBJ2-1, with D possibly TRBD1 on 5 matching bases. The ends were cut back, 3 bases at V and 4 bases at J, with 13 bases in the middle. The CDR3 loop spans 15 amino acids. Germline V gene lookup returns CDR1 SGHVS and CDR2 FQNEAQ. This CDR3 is CASSFSRENYNEQFF. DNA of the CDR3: TGTGCCAGCAGCTTTTCCAGGGAAAATTACAATGAGCAGTTCTTC. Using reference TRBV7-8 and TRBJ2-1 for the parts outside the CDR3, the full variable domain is GAGVSQSPRYKVAKRGQDVALRCDPISGHVSLFWYQQALGQGPEFLTYFQNEAQLDKSGLPSDRFFAERPEGSVSTLKIQRTQQEDSAVYLCASSFSRENYNEQFFGPGTRLTVL.

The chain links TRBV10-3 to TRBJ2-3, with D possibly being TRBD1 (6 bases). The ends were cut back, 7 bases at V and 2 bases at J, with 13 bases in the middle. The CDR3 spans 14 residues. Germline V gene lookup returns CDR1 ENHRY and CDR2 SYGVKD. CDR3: CAIKKAGDTDTQYF. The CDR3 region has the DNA TGTGCCATCAAAAAGGCAGGGGACACAGATACGCAGTATTTT.

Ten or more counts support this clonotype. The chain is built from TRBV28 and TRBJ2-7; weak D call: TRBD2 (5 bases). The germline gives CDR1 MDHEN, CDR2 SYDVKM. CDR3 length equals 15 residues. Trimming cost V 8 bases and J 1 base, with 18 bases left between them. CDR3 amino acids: CASSERVGSSYEQYF. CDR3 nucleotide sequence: TGTGCCAGCTCGGAGAGGGTGGGCAGTTCCTACGAGCAGTACTTC.

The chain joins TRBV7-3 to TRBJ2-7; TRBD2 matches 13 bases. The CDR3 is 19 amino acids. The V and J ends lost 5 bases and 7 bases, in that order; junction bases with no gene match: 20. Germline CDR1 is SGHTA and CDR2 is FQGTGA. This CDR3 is CASSPLGGGLAGAGGEQYF. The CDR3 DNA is TGTGCCAGCAGCCCCCTCGGGGGTGGACTAGCGGGAGCGGGTGGGGAGCAGTACTTC.

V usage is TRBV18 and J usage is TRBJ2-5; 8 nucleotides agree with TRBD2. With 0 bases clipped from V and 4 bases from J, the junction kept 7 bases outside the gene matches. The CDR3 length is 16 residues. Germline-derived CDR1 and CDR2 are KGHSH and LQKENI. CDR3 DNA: TGTGCCAGCTCACCACCGGTCTTCCGGGGGGGAGAGACCCAGTACTTC. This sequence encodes CASSPPVFRGGETQYF.

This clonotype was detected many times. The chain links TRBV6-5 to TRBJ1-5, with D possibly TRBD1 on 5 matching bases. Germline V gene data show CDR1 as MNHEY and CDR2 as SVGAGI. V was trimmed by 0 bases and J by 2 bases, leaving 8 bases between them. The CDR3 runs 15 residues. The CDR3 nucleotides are TGTGCCAGCAGTTACTCGCCGACAGGCAATCAGCCCCAGCATTTT. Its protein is CASSYSPTGNQPQHF.

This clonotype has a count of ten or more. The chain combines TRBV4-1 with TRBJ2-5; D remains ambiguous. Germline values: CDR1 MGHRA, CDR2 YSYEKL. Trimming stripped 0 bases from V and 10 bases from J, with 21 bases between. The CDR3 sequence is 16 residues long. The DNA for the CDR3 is TGCGCCAGCAGCCAAGAACGGCGTTCGGAGCCGCCCGACCAGTACTTC. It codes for CASSQERRSEPPDQYF.

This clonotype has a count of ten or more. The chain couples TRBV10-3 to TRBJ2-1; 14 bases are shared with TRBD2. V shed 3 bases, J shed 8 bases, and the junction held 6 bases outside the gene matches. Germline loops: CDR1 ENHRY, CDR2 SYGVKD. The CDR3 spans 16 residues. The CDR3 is CAISDSGTSGSHEQFF. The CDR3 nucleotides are TGTGCCATCAGTGACTCCGGGACTAGCGGGAGTCATGAGCAGTTCTTC.

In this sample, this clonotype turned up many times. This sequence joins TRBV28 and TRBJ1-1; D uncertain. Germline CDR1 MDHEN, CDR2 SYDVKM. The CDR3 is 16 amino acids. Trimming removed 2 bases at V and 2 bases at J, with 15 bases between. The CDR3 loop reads CASSLGLRQPNTEAFF. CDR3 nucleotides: TGTGCCAGCAGTTTAGGGCTGCGGCAGCCAAACACTGAAGCTTTCTTT.

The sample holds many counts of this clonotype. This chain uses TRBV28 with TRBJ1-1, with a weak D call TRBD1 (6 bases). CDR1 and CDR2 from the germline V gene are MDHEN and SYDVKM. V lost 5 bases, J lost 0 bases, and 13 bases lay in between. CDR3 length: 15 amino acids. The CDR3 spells CASSPSTGLNTEAFF. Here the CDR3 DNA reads TGTGCCAGCAGTCCGTCCACAGGGTTGAACACTGAAGCTTTCTTT.